The T cell receptor (beta chain) under discussion was sequenced for a study of brain T cells in children with intractable seizures listed by TCRdb under 2021. Regarding the study in general: A NanoString immunology panel was first used to screen resected brain tissue from 40 to 55 pediatric epilepsy surgery cases for immune gene transcripts. Of the roughly 12 selected surgery cases, pre-surgery blood was also sequenced for eight, so four had brain tissue only. Results the study describes overall, beyond this receptor: Viral specificity was inferred only from CDR3 sequence similarity, and patients' HCMV serostatus was unknown. Because pre- and post-surgery blood were sequenced to different depths, clones absent from the pre-surgery sample may reflect undersampling.

The time point label here, explained by the study, means: resected brain tissue, or blood drawn just prior to surgery. The surgery cases showing the highest brain T cell transcript signatures were chosen for TCR beta chain sequencing of brain tissue and, when available, of blood. Prior to surgery, the patients had been treated with at least one anti-epileptic drug. TCR-sequenced patients were children with drug-resistant epilepsy due to tuberous sclerosis complex, focal cortical dysplasia, Rasmussen encephalitis or hemimegalencephaly. Blood was drawn right before the epilepsy surgery. The Monarch genomic DNA purification kit was used to extract bulk genomic DNA from unsorted brain tissue and whole blood. As to this clone: Its antigen is not yet known. Base quality data are lacking; no much larger clone is found one base away.

TCR beta chain sequences were generated from genomic DNA using the immunoSEQ assay. In the original analysis: CDR3 sequences that did not begin with the conserved framework cysteine at position 104 were removed manually. Clonality was calculated as one minus the normalized Shannon's Diversity Index, with values ranging from 0 (maximal diversity) to 1 (oligoclonal). Differences in the frequency of the same CDR3 between samples, such as brain versus blood, were assessed with chi-squared comparison-of-proportions tests. Public clonotypes were identified through searches of immuneACCESS, and similarity to known antiviral clonotypes was evaluated with the VDJdb browser. The table comes from immuneACCESS by way of TCRdb, which keeps in-frame sequences with V and J called. Part of the clones is missing from these tables; in studies checked, under half for an unresolved V gene and the rest for unknown reasons. V and J calls and clone size are those listed in that table; D and trimming were worked out from the DNA. In all, the sample holds fewer than 150,000 clones, and approximately 94% of those were seen once. Jointly, the top ten make up 3.8% of the sample.

Counted from cysteine to phenylalanine, this CDR3 has 14 amino acids. Only the CDR3 portion is preserved as DNA: 42 bases, with reading frame beginning at the first base. CDR1 and CDR2 (SGDLS, YYNGEE) derive from the germline V gene. Relative to germline, V is missing 0 bases and J is missing 10 bases, with 6 bases of the junction outside any gene match. The receptor was derived from a boy under three years old with hemimegalencephaly and intractable seizures. Rearrangement joined TRBV9 to TRBJ2-5; 10 bases in the middle match TRBD1. This specimen was peripheral blood, taken at surgery. The CDR3 protein sequence reads: CASSVDGTGVIQYF. The DNA reads TGTGCCAGCAGCGTAGATGGGACAGGGGTCATCCAGTACTTC.